This is a list of T cell receptor beta chains from one sample in a study of T cells expressing NK-cell markers. Following a re-call of the 5' RACE reads, TCRdb has one entry per CDR3 protein and lacks DNA. The listing records roughly 420,000 distinct CDR3 sequences. Material for sequencing was blood T cells: a sorted CD56 or NKG2C T cell subset, CD4+ or CD8+ T cells, or bulk PBMC T cells (not recorded which). All receptors derive from a woman between 18 and 69 years old in good health. Each CDR3 is given with its conserved first and last residue.

V: TRBV9; J: TRBJ2-7; CDR3: CASSGGVEAYEQYF
V: TRBV13; J: TRBJ1-6; CDR3: CASSLRRQGPSPLHF
V: TRBV19; J: TRBJ2-7; CDR3: CASSMAGSLYEQYF
V: TRBV20-1; J: TRBJ2-3; CDR3: CSASGGRTDTQYF
V: TRBV6-2/TRBV6-3; J: TRBJ2-2; CDR3: CASTGHRFAGELFF
V: TRBV25-1; J: TRBJ1-1; CDR3: CASRGSRVPATEAFF
V: TRBV29-1; J: TRBJ2-2; CDR3: CSVEGQAFPNTGELFF
V: TRBV7-2; J: TRBJ2-5; CDR3: CASSLRLAGERETQYF
V: TRBV15; J: TRBJ2-7; CDR3: CATSIGTGHFYEQYF
V: TRBV24-1; J: TRBJ2-7; CDR3: CATSPRTGAYEQYF
V: TRBV6-2/TRBV6-3; J: TRBJ1-3; CDR3: CATGTRNRGVGNTIYF
V: TRBV5-5; J: TRBJ2-7; CDR3: CASSIGQGTEQYF
V: TRBV9; J: TRBJ2-1; CDR3: CASSVDVNEQFF
V: TRBV6-2/TRBV6-3; J: TRBJ1-2; CDR3: CASRRWDTPLYGYTF
V: TRBV11-2; J: TRBJ2-5; CDR3: CASSLYFTSGGPIIKETQYF
V: TRBV6-6; J: TRBJ2-5; CDR3: CASSYVGGETQYF
V: TRBV29-1; J: TRBJ1-2; CDR3: CSVGTGGTANYGYTF
V: TRBV7-9; J: TRBJ2-1; CDR3: CASSSRAGTRDNEQFF
V: TRBV25-1; J: TRBJ2-1; CDR3: CASSALGSGREQFF
V: TRBV5-1; J: TRBJ2-5; CDR3: CASSLASGSKETQYF
V: TRBV20-1; J: TRBJ2-3; CDR3: CSAKKSSGSTDTQYF
V: TRBV29-1; J: TRBJ2-3; CDR3: CSVAGTPDTTDTQYF
V: TRBV11-1; J: TRBJ2-2; CDR3: CASSLSSAYVGELFF
V: TRBV29-1; J: TRBJ1-1; CDR3: CSVVPPDLNTEAFF
V: TRBV7-2; J: TRBJ2-3; CDR3: CASRAGGGGADTQYF
V: TRBV20-1; J: TRBJ2-3; CDR3: CSAPTSGRRTDTQYF
V: TRBV7-3; J: TRBJ2-3; CDR3: CASSLIPSGGADTQYF
V: TRBV27; J: TRBJ2-2; CDR3: CASGGQDTGELFF
V: TRBV4-3; J: TRBJ2-5; CDR3: CASSQGRAGGPQETQYF
V: TRBV20-1; J: TRBJ2-5; CDR3: CSAHSKRETQYF
V: TRBV7-9; J: TRBJ1-2; CDR3: CASSPVPVIYGYTF
V: TRBV12-3/TRBV12-4; J: TRBJ1-2; CDR3: CASSSPGGAGPPYTF
V: TRBV19; J: TRBJ2-7; CDR3: CASSIGQGVHEQYF
V: TRBV7-3; J: TRBJ2-1; CDR3: CASSLNPPTVAYNEQFF
V: TRBV12-3/TRBV12-4; J: TRBJ1-5; CDR3: CASTEGQSNQPQHF
V: TRBV7-6; J: TRBJ2-7; CDR3: CASSPPNAGRTYEQYF
V: TRBV19; J: TRBJ1-4; CDR3: CASSKDRNEKLFF
V: TRBV7-9; J: TRBJ1-4; CDR3: CASSSSGDEKLFF
V: TRBV9; J: TRBJ2-3; CDR3: CASSVGGQDTQYF
V: TRBV29-1; J: TRBJ1-4; CDR3: CSVGQGGEKLFF
V: TRBV10-3; J: TRBJ1-6; CDR3: CATLNAPRGSSYNSPLHF
V: TRBV12-3/TRBV12-4; J: TRBJ2-3; CDR3: CASSPPTSKAQYF
V: TRBV20-1; J: TRBJ2-3; CDR3: CSASSGRGIDTQYF
V: TRBV6-5; J: TRBJ2-5; CDR3: CASSYYPGQVTETQYF
V: TRBV2; J: TRBJ1-2; CDR3: CASMREAVSNYGYTF
V: TRBV7-9; J: TRBJ2-7; CDR3: CASSLTGTGVEQYF
V: TRBV7-2; J: TRBJ2-3; CDR3: CASRIGLAGGLADTQYF
V: TRBV5-1; J: TRBJ1-1; CDR3: CASSRGTLNTEAFF
V: TRBV29-1; J: TRBJ1-2; CDR3: CSVRDTSRIYGYTF
V: TRBV5-4; J: TRBJ2-6; CDR3: CASSRPTSGANVLTF
V: TRBV7-2; J: TRBJ2-7; CDR3: CASSVGLDPPYEQYF
V: TRBV20-1; J: TRBJ1-1; CDR3: CSARVGVVEAFF
V: TRBV7-2; J: TRBJ1-2; CDR3: CASGQDSNYGYTF